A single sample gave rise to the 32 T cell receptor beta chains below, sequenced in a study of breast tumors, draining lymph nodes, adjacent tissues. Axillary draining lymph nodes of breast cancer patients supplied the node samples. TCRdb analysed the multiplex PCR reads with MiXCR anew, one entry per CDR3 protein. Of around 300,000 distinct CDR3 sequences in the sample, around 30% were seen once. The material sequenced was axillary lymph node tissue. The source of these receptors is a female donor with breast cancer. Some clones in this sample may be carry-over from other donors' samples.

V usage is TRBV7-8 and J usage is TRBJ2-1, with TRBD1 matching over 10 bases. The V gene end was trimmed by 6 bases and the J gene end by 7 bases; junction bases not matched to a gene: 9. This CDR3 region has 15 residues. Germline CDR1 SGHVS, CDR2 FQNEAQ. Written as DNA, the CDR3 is TGTGCCAGCAGTTTATCGGACAGGGGGGTTAATGAGCAGTTCTTC. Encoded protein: CASSLSDRGVNEQFF.

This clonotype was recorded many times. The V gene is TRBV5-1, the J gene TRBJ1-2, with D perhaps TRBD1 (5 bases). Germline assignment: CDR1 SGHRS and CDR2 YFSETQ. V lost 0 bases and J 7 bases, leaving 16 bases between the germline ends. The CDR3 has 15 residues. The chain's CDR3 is CASSLGEGAWGGYTF. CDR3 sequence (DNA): TGCGCCAGCAGCTTGGGCGAAGGGGCGTGGGGTGGCTACACCTTC.

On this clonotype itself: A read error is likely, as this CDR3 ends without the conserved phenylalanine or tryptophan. The CDR3 is CASSLGEAYEQYS. The CDR3 nucleotides are TGTGCCAGCAGTTTAGGGGAGGCATACGAGCAGTACTCC. This chain connects TRBV12-3 or TRBV12-4 to TRBJ2-7, with D possibly TRBD2 on 6 matching bases. Trimming shortened V by 1 base and J by 4 bases, and 8 bases separated the two germline ends. The CDR3 length is 13 residues.

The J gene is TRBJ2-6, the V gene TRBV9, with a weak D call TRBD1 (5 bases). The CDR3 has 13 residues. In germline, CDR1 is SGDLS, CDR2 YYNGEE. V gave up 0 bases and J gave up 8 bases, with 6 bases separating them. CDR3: CASSVEGSNVLTF. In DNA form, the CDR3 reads TGTGCCAGCAGCGTAGAGGGGTCCAACGTCCTGACTTTC. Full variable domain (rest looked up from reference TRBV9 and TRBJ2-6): DSGVTQTPKHLITATGQRVTLRCSPRSGDLSVYWYQQSLDQGLQFLIQYYNGEERAKGNILERFSAQQFPDLHSELNLSSLELGDSALYFCASSVEGSNVLTFGAGSRLTVL.

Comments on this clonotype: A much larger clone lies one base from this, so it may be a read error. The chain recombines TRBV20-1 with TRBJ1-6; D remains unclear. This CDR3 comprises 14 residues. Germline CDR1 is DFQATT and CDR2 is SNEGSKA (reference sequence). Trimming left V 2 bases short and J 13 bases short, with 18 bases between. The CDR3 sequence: CSARLDPWGAPLHF. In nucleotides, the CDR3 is TGCAGTGCTAGATTGGACCCTTGGGGTGCTCCCCTCCACTTT.

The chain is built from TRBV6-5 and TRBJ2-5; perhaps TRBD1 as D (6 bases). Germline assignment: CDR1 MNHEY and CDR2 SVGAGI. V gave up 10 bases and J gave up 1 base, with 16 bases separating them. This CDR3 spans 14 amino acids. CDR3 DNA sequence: TGTGCCACCCAATCAGGGGTCGGCCAAGAGACCCAGTACTTC. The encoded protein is CATQSGVGQETQYF.

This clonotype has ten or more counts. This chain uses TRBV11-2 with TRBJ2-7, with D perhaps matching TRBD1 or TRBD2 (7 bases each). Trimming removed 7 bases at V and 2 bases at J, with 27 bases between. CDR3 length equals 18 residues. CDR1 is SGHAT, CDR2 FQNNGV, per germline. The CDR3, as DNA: TGTGCCAGCACCCAAAGGCTCCAGGGGGGTCTAGCGGCCTACGAGCAGTACTTC. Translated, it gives CASTQRLQGGLAAYEQYF.

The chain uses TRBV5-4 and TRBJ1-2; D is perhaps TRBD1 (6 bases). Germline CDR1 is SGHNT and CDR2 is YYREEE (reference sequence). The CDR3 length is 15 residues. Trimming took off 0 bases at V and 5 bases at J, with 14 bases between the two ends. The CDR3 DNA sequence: TGTGCCAGCAGCTTGGCCCCCGGACAGACATATGGCTACACCTTC. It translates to CASSLAPGQTYGYTF. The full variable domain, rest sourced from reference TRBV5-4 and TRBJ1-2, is ETGVTQSPTHLIKTRGQQVTLRCSSQSGHNTVSWYQQALGQGPQFIFQYYREEENGRGNFPPRFSGLQFPNYSSELNVNALELDDSALYLCASSLAPGQTYGYTFGSGTRLTVV.

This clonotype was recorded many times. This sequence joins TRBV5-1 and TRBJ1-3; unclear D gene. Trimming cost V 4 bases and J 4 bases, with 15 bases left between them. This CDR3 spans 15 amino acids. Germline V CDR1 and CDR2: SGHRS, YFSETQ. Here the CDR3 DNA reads TGCGCCAGCAGCCCCCAGGCATCCCAAGGAAACACCATATATTTT. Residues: CASSPQASQGNTIYF.

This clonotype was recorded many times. The CDR3 sequence: CASSPSAGEGYNEQFF. In DNA form, the CDR3 reads TGTGCCAGCAGCCCCTCAGCGGGAGAAGGCTACAATGAGCAGTTCTTC. The rearrangement joins TRBV5-6 to TRBJ2-1, with 8 positions matching TRBD2. The CDR3 is 16 amino acids. V gave up 4 bases and J gave up 3 bases; unmatched junction bases: 9. The V gene's germline CDR1 is SGHDT and CDR2 YYEEEE.

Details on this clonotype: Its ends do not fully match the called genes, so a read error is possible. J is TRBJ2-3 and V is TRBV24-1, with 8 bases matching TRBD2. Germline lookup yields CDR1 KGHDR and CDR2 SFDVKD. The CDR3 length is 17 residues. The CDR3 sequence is CATSGGGGRPGTVTQYF. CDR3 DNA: TGTGCCACCAGTGGTGGTGGCGGGAGGCCAGGTACAGTTACGCAGTATTTT.

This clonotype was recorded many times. In DNA, the CDR3 is TGCGCCAGCAGCTGGGCCGGGACAGCGGATCAGCCCCAGCATTTT. It codes for CASSWAGTADQPQHF. This chain joins TRBV5-1 and TRBJ1-5; 7 bases map to TRBD1. Germline lookup yields CDR1 SGHRS and CDR2 YFSETQ. V shed 3 bases, J shed 5 bases, and the junction held 8 bases outside the gene matches. The CDR3 runs 15 residues.

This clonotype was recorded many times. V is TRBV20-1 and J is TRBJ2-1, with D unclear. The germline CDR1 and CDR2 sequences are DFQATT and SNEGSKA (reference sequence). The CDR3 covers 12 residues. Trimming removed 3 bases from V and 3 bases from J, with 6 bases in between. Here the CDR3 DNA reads TGCAGTGCTAGCTTATTCTACAATGAGCAGTTCTTC. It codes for CSASLFYNEQFF.

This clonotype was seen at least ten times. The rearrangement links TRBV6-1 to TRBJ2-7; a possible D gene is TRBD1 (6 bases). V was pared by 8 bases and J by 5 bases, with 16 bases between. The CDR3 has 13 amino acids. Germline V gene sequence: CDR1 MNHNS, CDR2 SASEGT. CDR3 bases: TGTGCCAGCTTCCGGGACATCGGCGACGAGCAGTACTTC. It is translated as CASFRDIGDEQYF.

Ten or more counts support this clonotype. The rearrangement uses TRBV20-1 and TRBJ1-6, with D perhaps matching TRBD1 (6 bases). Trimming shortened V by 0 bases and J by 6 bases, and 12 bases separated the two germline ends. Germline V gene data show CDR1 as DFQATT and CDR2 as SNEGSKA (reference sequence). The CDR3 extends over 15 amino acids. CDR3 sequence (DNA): TGCAGTGCTAGAGATGAGGGGGGAAGTAATTCACCCCTCCACTTT. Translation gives CSARDEGGSNSPLHF.

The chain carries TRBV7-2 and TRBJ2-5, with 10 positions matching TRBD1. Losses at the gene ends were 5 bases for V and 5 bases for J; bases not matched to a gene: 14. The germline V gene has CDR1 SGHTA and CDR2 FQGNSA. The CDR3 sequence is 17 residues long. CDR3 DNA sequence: TGTGCCAGCAGCCTGGATGGACAGGGGGAGAGAGGGGAGACCCAGTACTTC. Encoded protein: CASSLDGQGERGETQYF.

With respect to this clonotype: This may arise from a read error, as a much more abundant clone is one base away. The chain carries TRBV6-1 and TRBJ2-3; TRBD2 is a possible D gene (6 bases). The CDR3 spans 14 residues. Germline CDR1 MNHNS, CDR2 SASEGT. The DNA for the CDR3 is TGTGCCAGCAGCCCTCTAGCGTCCACAGATACGCTGTATTTT. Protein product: CASSPLASTDTLYF.

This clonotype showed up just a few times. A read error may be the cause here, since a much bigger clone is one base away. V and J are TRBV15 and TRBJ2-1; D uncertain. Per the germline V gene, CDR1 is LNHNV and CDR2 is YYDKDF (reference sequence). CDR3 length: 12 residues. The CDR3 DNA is TGTGCCACCAGCAGAGATATTTATGAGCGGTTCTTC. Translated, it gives CATSRDIYERFF.

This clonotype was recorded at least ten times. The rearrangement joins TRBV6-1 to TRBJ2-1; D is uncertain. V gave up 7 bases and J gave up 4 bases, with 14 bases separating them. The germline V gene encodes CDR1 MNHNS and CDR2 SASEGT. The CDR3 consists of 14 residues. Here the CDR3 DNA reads TGTGCCAGCACAGCGCTTATTGCTTACAATGAGCAGTTCTTC. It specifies CASTALIAYNEQFF.

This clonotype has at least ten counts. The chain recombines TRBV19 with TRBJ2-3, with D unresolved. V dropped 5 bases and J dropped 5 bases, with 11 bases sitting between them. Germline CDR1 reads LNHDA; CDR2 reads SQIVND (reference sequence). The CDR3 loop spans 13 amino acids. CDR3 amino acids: CASSWGFGDTQYF. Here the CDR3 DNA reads TGTGCCAGTAGTTGGGGTTTTGGAGATACGCAGTATTTT.

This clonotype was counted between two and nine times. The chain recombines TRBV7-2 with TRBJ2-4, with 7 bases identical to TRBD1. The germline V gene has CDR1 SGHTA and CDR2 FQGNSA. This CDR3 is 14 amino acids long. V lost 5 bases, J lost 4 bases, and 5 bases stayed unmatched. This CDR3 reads CASSNPTGKNIQYF. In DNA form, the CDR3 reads TGTGCCAGCAGCAACCCGACAGGGAAAAACATTCAGTACTTC.

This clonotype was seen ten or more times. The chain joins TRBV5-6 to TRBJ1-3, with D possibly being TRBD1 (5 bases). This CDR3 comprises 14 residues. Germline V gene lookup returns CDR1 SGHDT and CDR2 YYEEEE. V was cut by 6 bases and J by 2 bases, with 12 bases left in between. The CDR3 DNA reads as TGTGCCAGCACCTGGGGCGTCGCTGGAAACACCATATATTTT. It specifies CASTWGVAGNTIYF.

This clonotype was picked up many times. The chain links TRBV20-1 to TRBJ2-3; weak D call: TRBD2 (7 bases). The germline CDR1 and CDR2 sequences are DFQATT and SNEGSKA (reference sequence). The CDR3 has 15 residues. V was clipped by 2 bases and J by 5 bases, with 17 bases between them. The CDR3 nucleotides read TGCAGTGCTAGAAATTATCGGGGAGGGGGAGATACGCAGTATTTT. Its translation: CSARNYRGGGDTQYF.

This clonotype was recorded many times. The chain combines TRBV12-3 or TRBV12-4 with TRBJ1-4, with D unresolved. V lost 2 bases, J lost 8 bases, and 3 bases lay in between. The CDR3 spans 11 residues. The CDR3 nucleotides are TGTGCCAGCAGTTTACAGGAAAAACTGTTTTTT. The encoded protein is CASSLQEKLFF.

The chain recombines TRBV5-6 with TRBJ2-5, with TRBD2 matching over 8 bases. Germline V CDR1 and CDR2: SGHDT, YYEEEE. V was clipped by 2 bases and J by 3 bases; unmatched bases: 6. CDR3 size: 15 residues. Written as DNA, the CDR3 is TGTGCCAGCAGCTTTAGCGGGACGGAGGAAGAGACCCAGTACTTC. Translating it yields CASSFSGTEEETQYF.

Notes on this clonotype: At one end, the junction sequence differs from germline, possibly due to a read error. CDR3 protein: CASNAASGDTIYF. In DNA, the CDR3 is TGTGCCAGCAACGCAGCCTCTGGAGACACCATATATTTT. V and J are TRBV6-5 and TRBJ1-3; D unclear. The CDR3 is made up of 13 amino acids. Germline V gene data show CDR1 as MNHEY and CDR2 as SVGAGI.

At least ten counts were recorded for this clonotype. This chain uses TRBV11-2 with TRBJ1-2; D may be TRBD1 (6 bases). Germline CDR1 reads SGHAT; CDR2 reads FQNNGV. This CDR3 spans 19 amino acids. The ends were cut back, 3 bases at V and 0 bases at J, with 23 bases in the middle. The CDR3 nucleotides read TGTGCCAGCAGCTTGTTAAACCGGGACATTTTTTCTGCTAACTATGGCTACACCTTC. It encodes CASSLLNRDIFSANYGYTF.

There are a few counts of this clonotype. The CDR3 region has the DNA TGCAGCGTTGTAGTCACGAACACTGAAGCTTTCTTT. This codes for CSVVVTNTEAFF. V is TRBV29-1 and J is TRBJ1-1; D remains unclear. Deletions cut 4 bases from V and 1 base from J, with 7 bases between. Germline V CDR1 and CDR2: SQVTM, ANQGSEA. The CDR3 has 12 residues.

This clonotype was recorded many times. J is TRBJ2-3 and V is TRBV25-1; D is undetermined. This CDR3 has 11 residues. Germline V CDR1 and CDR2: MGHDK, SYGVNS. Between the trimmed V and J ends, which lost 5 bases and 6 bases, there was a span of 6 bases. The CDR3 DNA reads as TGTGCCAGCAGTAATTCGGATACGCAGTATTTT. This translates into CASSNSDTQYF.

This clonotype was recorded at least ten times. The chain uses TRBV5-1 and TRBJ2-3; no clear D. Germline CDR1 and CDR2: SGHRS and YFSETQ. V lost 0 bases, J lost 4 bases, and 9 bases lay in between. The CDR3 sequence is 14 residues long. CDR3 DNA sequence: TGCGCCAGCAGCTTGGGGGGTATACCAGATACGCAGTATTTT. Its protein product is CASSLGGIPDTQYF.

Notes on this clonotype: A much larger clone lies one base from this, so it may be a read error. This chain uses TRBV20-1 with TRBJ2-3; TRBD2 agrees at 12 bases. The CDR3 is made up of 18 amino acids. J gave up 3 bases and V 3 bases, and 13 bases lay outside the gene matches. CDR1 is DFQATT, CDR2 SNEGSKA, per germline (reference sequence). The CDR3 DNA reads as TGCAGTGCTAGGGGACCCGGGACTAGCGGGCTGTCTACAGATACGCAGTATTTT. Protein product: CSARGPGTSGLSTDTQYF.

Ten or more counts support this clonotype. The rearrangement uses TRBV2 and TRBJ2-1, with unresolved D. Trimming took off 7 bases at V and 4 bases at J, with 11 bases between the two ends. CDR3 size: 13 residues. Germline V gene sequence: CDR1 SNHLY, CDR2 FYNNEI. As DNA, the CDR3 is TGTGCCAGCAAGTTAGTAATATACAATGAGCAGTTCTTC. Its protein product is CASKLVIYNEQFF. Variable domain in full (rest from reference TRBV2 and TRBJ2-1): EPEVTQTPSHQVTQMGQEVILRCVPISNHLYFYWYRQILGQKVEFLVSFYNNEISEKSEIFDDQFSVERPDGSNFTLKIRSTKLEDSAMYFCASKLVIYNEQFFGPGTRLTVL.